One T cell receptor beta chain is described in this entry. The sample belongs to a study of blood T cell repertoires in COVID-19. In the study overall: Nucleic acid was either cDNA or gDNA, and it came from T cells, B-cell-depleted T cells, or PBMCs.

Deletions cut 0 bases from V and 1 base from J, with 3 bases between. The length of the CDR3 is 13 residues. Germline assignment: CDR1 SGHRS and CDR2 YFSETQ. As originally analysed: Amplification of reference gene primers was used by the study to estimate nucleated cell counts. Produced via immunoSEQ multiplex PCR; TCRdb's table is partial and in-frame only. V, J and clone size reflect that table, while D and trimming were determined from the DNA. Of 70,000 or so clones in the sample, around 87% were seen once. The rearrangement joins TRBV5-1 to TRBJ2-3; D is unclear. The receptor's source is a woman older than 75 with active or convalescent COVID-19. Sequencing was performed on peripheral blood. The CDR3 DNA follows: TGCGCCAGCAGCTTGGTAGGCACAGATACGCAGTATTTT. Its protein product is CASSLVGTDTQYF.